Listed below are T cell receptor beta chains from one sample, sequenced in a study of shared clonotypes between healthy human individuals. Sequenced by immunoSEQ multiplex PCR; TCRdb stores in-frame clones only, minus some. The top ten clones hold roughly 1.5% of a sample with some 980,000 clones, over 60% of them seen once. Sequenced sample: memory CD4+ T cells sorted from blood. These receptors originate from a man aged 18 to 30 in good health. The CDR3 runs from the conserved cysteine through the conserved F or W. A D gene is named only where the DNA matches it firmly. Clone size is not always given. Where it is, it says once, few, many or a class for expanded clones.

j_call v_call clone_size d_call cdr3_nt cdr3_aa
TRBJ1-2 TRBV6-1 - - TGTGCCAGCAGTGGCGGGGGAACAGGGAAGTTTCGAGGCTACACCTTC CASSGGGTGKFRGYTF
TRBJ2-3 TRBV30 - - TGTGCCTGGAGTAGCCAGCGAAGGACAGATACGCAGTATTTT CAWSSQRRTDTQYF
TRBJ2-1 TRBV5-1 - TRBD1 TGCGCCAGCAGCTTGGATAAGAGTCCGGGACAGAAGAATGAGCAGTTCTTC CASSLDKSPGQKNEQFF
TRBJ2-7 TRBV14 many - TGTGCCAGCAGCCAAGAAGTCGAGCAGTACTTC CASSQEVEQYF
TRBJ1-2 TRBV5-1 - TRBD1 TGCGCCAGCAGCTCGGGACAGGGGGCTGACTATGGCTACACCTTC CASSSGQGADYGYTF
TRBJ2-5 TRBV30 - - TGTGCCTGGAGTGTATTAAAAGAGACCCAGTACTTC CAWSVLKETQYF
TRBJ2-7 TRBV9 - - TGTGCCAGCAGCGCCGTTCCGGGGCAGTACGGAAACATGTGGGACTACGAGCAGTACTTC CASSAVPGQYGNMWDYEQYF
TRBJ2-7 TRBV7-2 - TRBD1 TGTGCCAGCAGCCCCGACAGGGATACCTACGAGCAGTACTTC CASSPDRDTYEQYF
TRBJ2-3 TRBV21-1 - - TGTGCCAGCAGCACCCTGCCGGAGACCCTATATTGTTTTACGCAGTATTTT CASSTLPETLYCFTQYF
TRBJ1-3 TRBV19 - TRBD1 TGTGCCACAGACAACCACAGGGGCTCTGGAAACACCATATATTTT CATDNHRGSGNTIYF
TRBJ2-7 TRBV19 - - TGTGCCAGTAGTACCGGGACCGCCAGCTCCTACGAGCAGTACTTC CASSTGTASSYEQYF
TRBJ1-5 TRBV30 few - TGTGCCTGGAATATGGGGGCCAGCAATCAGCCCCAGCATTTT CAWNMGASNQPQHF
TRBJ1-4 TRBV27 - TRBD1 TGTGCCAGCAGTTCGGGACAGAAGGGGGTCTGGGAAAAACTGTTTTTT CASSSGQKGVWEKLFF
TRBJ1-6 TRBV9 - - TGTGCCAGCAGCCCCGGGGGTCGTTCACCCCTCCACTTT CASSPGGRSPLHF
TRBJ2-7 TRBV2 - - TGTGCCAGCGGGGCCGGGTCTCTGATCCACGAGCAGTACTTC CASGAGSLIHEQYF
TRBJ1-1 TRBV11-2 - - TGTGCCAGCAGCTCCCAGGGCACGAACACTGAAGCTTTCTTT CASSSQGTNTEAFF
TRBJ1-1 TRBV7-9 - - TGTGCCAGCAGCACCACGGGCGGCAGACTGAACACTGAAGCTTTCTTT CASSTTGGRLNTEAFF
TRBJ2-7 TRBV19 - TRBD1 TGTGCCAGTAGGCAGCCGAGGGACAGGGGGTTGCTAGAGCAGTACTTC CASRQPRDRGLLEQYF
TRBJ2-5 TRBV18 once TRBD1 TGTGCCAGCTCCCTACAGGGGCGGCAAGAGACCCAGTACTTC CASSLQGRQETQYF
TRBJ1-2 TRBV7-9 - - TGTGCCAGCAGCTTAGCAACGGTGCAAGCGTATGGCTACACCTTC CASSLATVQAYGYTF
TRBJ1-5 TRBV5-1 - - TGCGCCAGCAGCTTGGAGGGGCATCAGCCCCAGCATTTT CASSLEGHQPQHF
TRBJ2-1 TRBV7-8 few TRBD1 TGTGCCAGCAGCTCCAGGACAGGGGGATTTTACAATGAGCAGTTCTTC CASSSRTGGFYNEQFF
TRBJ1-2 TRBV29-1 - - TGTAGCGTACGACAGTATAACCGCCAAGAAAACTATGGCTACACCTTC CSVRQYNRQENYGYTF
TRBJ2-3 TRBV18 few - TGTGCCAGCTCACCCTCTAGCACAGATACGCAGTATTTT CASSPSSTDTQYF
TRBJ1-6 TRBV5-6 - - TGTGCCAGCAGTTCCCGCCGGGAACCTCTCGGATCACCCCTCCACTTT CASSSRREPLGSPLHF
TRBJ2-1 TRBV12-5 - TRBD2 TGTGCTAGTGGTTTCATTGAAATTAGCGGGGGGGACTACAATGAGCAGTTCTTC CASGFIEISGGDYNEQFF
TRBJ1-1 TRBV18 once - TGTGCCAGCTCAAAAGTCCTCGGCACTGAAGCTTTCTTT CASSKVLGTEAFF
TRBJ2-2 TRBV4-2 - - TGTGCCAGCAGCCAACCCGACAGGAACACCGGGGAGCTGTTTTTT CASSQPDRNTGELFF
TRBJ1-6 TRBV11-2 few TRBD1 TGTGCCAGCAGCTCCCTACAGGGGGCCCTGAATTCACCCCTCCACTTT CASSSLQGALNSPLHF
TRBJ1-5 TRBV10-3 - TRBD1 TGTGCCGCCCGGGACAGCTTTAATCAGCCCCAGCATTTT CAARDSFNQPQHF
TRBJ2-7 TRBV11-2 - - TGTGCCAGCAGCTTGGGCCCCTGGGGCTACGAGCAGTACTTC CASSLGPWGYEQYF
TRBJ1-3 TRBV7-6 - - TGTGCCAGCAGCTTAACTTCGGCCAAAGGAGGCGTCGGAAACACCATATATTTT CASSLTSAKGGVGNTIYF
TRBJ1-5 TRBV6-1 - - TGTGCCAGCATAGACGGGGCCACAGGCAATCAGCCCCAGCATTTT CASIDGATGNQPQHF
TRBJ2-7 TRBV2 - TRBD2 TGTGCCAGCAGTCCTTCCGGGACTAGACTTTACGAGCAGTACTTC CASSPSGTRLYEQYF
TRBJ1-3 TRBV28 - - TGTGCCAGCACCTTCGTTGGCAGCACTGGAAACACCATATATTTT CASTFVGSTGNTIYF
TRBJ2-7 TRBV28 - - TGTGCCAGCAGCTCCCTGGTGTCAGGGTCTTACGAGCAGTACTTC CASSSLVSGSYEQYF
TRBJ2-3 TRBV27 few - TGTGCCAGCAGTTTAAGCCAGGCAGCTGCGCAGTATTTT CASSLSQAAAQYF
TRBJ2-7 TRBV29-1 - - TGCAGCGTTGTAGAGGGGAAAAACGAGCAGTACTTC CSVVEGKNEQYF
TRBJ2-3 TRBV5-1 few - TGCGCCAGCAGCTTATCCCCGGTTGCAGATACGCAGTATTTT CASSLSPVADTQYF
TRBJ2-3 TRBV2 - TRBD2 TGTGCCAGCAGGCCGACTAGCGGGATCGCAGATACGCAGTATTTT CASRPTSGIADTQYF
TRBJ2-3 TRBV5-1 - - TGCGCCAGCAGCTCGGGGCAGAACACAGATACGCAGTATTTT CASSSGQNTDTQYF
TRBJ1-5 TRBV5-8 few TRBD1 TGTGCCAGCAGCTGGGGACAGGGTAGCAATCAGCCCCAGCATTTT CASSWGQGSNQPQHF
TRBJ2-3 TRBV5-4 - TRBD2 TGTGCCAGCAGCTCGGCGGGGGTACGAGATACGCAGTATTTT CASSSAGVRDTQYF
TRBJ1-1 TRBV11-2 few - TGTGCCAGCAGCTTAACAGGGACGAACACTGAAGCTTTCTTT CASSLTGTNTEAFF
TRBJ1-2 TRBV14 once TRBD1 TGTGCCAGCAGCTCCGGGACAGGGGGCTTGGGCTACACCTTC CASSSGTGGLGYTF